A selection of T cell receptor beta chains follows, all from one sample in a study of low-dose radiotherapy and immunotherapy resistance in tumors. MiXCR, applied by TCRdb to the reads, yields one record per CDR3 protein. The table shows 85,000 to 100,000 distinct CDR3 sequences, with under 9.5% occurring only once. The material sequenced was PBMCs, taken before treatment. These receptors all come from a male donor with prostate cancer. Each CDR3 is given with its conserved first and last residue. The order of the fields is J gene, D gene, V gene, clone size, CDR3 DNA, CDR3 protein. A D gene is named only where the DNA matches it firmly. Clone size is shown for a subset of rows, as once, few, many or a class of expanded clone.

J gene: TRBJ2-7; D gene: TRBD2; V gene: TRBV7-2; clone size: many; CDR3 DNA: TGTGCCAGCAGCTTATCACAGACTAGCGGAACCTACGAGCAGTACTTC; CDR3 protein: CASSLSQTSGTYEQYF
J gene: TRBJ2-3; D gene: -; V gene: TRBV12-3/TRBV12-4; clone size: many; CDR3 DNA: TGTGCCAGCAGTCCCACGCGAGGGACCGGCACAGATACGCAGTATTTT; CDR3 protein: CASSPTRGTGTDTQYF
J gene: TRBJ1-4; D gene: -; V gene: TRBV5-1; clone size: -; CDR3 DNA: TGCGCCAGCAACACAGGCACAACTAATGAAAAACTGTTTTTT; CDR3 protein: CASNTGTTNEKLFF
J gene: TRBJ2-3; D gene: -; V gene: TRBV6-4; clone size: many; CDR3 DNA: TGTGCCAGCAGACGGGACTGGAACACAGATACGCAGTATTTT; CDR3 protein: CASRRDWNTDTQYF
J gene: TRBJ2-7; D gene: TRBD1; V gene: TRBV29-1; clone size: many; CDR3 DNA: TGCAGCGTCTCCGGGACAGGGGGGACTGTGATGGAGCAGTACTTC; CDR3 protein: CSVSGTGGTVMEQYF
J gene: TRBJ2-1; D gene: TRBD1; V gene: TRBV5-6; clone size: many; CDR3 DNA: TGTGCCAGCAAGAAGGGGGCAAGGAGCTCCTACAATGAGCAGTTCTTC; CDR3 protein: CASKKGARSSYNEQFF
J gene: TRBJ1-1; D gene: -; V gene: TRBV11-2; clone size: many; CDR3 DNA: TGTGCCAGCAGCCCCTCGGGGCCAATGAACACTGAAGCTTTCTTT; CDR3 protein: CASSPSGPMNTEAFF
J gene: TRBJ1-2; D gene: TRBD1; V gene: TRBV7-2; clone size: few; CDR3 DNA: TGTGCCAGCAGCAAAGGACAGGGGCCATCTAACTATGGCTACACCTTC; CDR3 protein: CASSKGQGPSNYGYTF
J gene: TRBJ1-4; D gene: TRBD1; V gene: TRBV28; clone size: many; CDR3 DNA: TGTGCCAGCAGCCCACAGGGGACTAATGAAAAACTGTTTTTT; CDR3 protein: CASSPQGTNEKLFF
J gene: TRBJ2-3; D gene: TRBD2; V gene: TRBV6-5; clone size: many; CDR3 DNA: TGTGCCAGCGCCGGGGGGGGTGGAGATACGCAGTATTTT; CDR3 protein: CASAGGGGDTQYF
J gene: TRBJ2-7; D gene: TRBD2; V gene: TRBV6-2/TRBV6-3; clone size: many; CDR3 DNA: TGTGCCAGCACCGGACTAGCGGGGGTGGAGCAGTACTTC; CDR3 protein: CASTGLAGVEQYF